This TCR beta chain was observed in a study of shared clonotypes between healthy human individuals. About the research overall: Donors consisted of two women and a few men between 18 and 49.

Trimming took 0 bases from V and 4 from J; bases not matched to a gene: 3. CDR1 is SGHRS, CDR2 YFSETQ, per germline. The CDR3 is 14 residues long. Libraries were prepared by immunoSEQ multiplex PCR; TCRdb keeps only in-frame clonotypes and omits some of them. The sample shows millions of clones, 85% to 95% of them seen only once. Each sample came from a Caucasian adult donor living in Nashville, Tennessee. This chain joins TRBV5-1 and TRBJ2-5; 7 bases are a match to TRBD2. The sequencing input was naive CD4+ T cells sorted from blood. Noted subset: CD45RA+ positively selected. The clonotype originates from a man between 18 and 35 years old in good health. The CDR3, as DNA: TGCGCCAGCAGCTTGGGACTAGCTCCAGAGACCCAGTACTTC. Its translation: CASSLGLAPETQYF.